Below are 23 T cell receptor beta chains sequenced from a single sample in a study of beta chain features in type 1 diabetes. Study observations and caveats: Significant though moderate, a shortening of TCRB CDR3s appeared in all four CD4+ subsets of Type 1 diabetes patients.

The investigators reverse transcribed all of the isolated RNA, so they sequenced expressed TCRB transcripts. Sequencing was performed with immunoSEQ multiplex PCR; in TCRdb, only in-frame clones are kept and a portion is missing. Here the sample spans 600,000 to 700,000 clones, 9.5% to 15% being singletons. No antigen has been assigned to these receptors. The sequenced sample was naive CD4+ T cells from blood. The receptors originated from a man between 25 and 39 years old with type 1 diabetes.

This clone has only a few counts. The V call is TRBV5-4, the J call TRBJ2-3, with 10 bases matching TRBD2. Germline-derived CDR1 and CDR2 are SGHNT and YYREEE (reference sequence). There are 15 residues in the CDR3. Trimming removed 4 bases from V and 1 base from J; junction bases left unmatched: 3. The CDR3 nucleotides read TGTGCCAGCAGCCTAACTAGCGGGGGCACAGATACGCAGTATTTT. This sequence encodes CASSLTSGGTDTQYF.

In this sample, this clone turned up a few times. The V and J genes are TRBV5-1 and TRBJ2-1; 12 nucleotides match TRBD2. The V and J ends lost 3 bases and 4 bases, in that order; junction bases with no gene match: 5. CDR1 is SGHRS, CDR2 YFSETQ, per germline. The CDR3 sequence is 16 residues long. Here the CDR3 reads CASSSSTSGGYNEQFF. The CDR3 DNA reads as TGCGCCAGCAGCTCCTCAACTAGCGGGGGGTACAATGAGCAGTTCTTC.

This clone was counted only a few times. This chain uses TRBV28 with TRBJ1-2; 8 bases align to TRBD1. The CDR3 extends over 16 amino acids. Losses at the gene ends were 2 bases for V and 4 bases for J; bases not matched to a gene: 9. The germline V gene has CDR1 MDHEN and CDR2 SYDVKM. CDR3: CASSLGQGPLSYGYTF. Written as DNA, the CDR3 is TGTGCCAGCAGTTTAGGACAGGGACCCCTGTCCTATGGCTACACCTTC.

This chain uses TRBV5-1 with TRBJ2-1, with a possible D match to TRBD1 (5 bases). The CDR3 runs 16 residues. Per the germline V gene, CDR1 is SGHRS and CDR2 is YFSETQ. V dropped 0 bases and J dropped 0 bases, with 10 bases sitting between them. The CDR3 spells CASSLDGRASYNEQFF. The CDR3 nucleotides are TGCGCCAGCAGCTTGGATGGCAGGGCCTCCTACAATGAGCAGTTCTTC. Drawing the rest from reference TRBV5-1 and TRBJ2-1, the complete variable domain is KAGVTQTPRYLIKTRGQQVTLSCSPISGHRSVSWYQQTPGQGLQFLFEYFSETQRNKGNFPGRFSGRQFSNSRSEMNVSTLELGDSALYLCASSLDGRASYNEQFFGPGTRLTVL.

The V gene is TRBV28, the J gene TRBJ2-7; 8 bases are shared with TRBD1. This CDR3 spans 15 amino acids. Trimming took 4 bases from V and 4 from J; bases not matched to a gene: 9. Germline loops: CDR1 MDHEN, CDR2 SYDVKM. Here the CDR3 reads CASSSPRDRFYEQYF. The CDR3 DNA is TGTGCCAGCAGTTCACCCCGGGACAGGTTTTACGAGCAGTACTTC.

J is TRBJ2-3 and V is TRBV14; D is uncertain. Germline loops: CDR1 SGHDN, CDR2 FVKESK. Trimming cost V 1 base and J 0 bases, with 11 bases left between them. This CDR3 has 16 residues. The chain's CDR3 is CASSQALSGSTDTQYF. The CDR3 nucleotides read TGTGCCAGCAGCCAAGCCTTGTCTGGAAGCACAGATACGCAGTATTTT.

CDR3 DNA: TGTGCCAGCAGCCCCCTCGGGGCGGGGGTCCAAGAGACCCAGTACTTC. It translates to CASSPLGAGVQETQYF. The chain recombines TRBV5-6 with TRBJ2-5; TRBD2 matches at 7 bases. This CDR3 is 16 amino acids long. The germline gives CDR1 SGHDT, CDR2 YYEEEE. V was pared by 4 bases and J by 1 base, with 10 bases of the junction left unmatched.

The chain joins TRBV5-1 to TRBJ2-7; 14 positions match TRBD2. The germline gives CDR1 SGHRS, CDR2 YFSETQ. This CDR3 is built from 18 residues. Germline trimming cut 4 bases from V and 1 base from J; bases unmatched to any gene: 10. The CDR3 DNA reads as TGCGCCAGCAGCCCCGGACTAGCGGGGGGACCGAAGTCCTACGAGCAGTACTTC. This sequence encodes CASSPGLAGGPKSYEQYF.

The chain uses TRBV9 and TRBJ2-1; the match to TRBD1 covers 8 bases. The germline gives CDR1 SGDLS, CDR2 YYNGEE. The CDR3 length is 16 residues. With 4 bases clipped from V and 4 bases from J, the junction kept 10 bases outside the gene matches. CDR3 loop: CASSPGQGRGYNEQFF. The DNA of the CDR3 is TGTGCCAGCAGCCCAGGACAGGGTAGAGGGTACAATGAGCAGTTCTTC.

The chain couples TRBV14 to TRBJ2-7, with a tentative D call TRBD2 (5 bases). In germline, CDR1 is SGHDN, CDR2 FVKESK. V was shortened by 0 bases and J by 0 bases, with 18 bases between the two germline ends. The CDR3 extends over 18 amino acids. CDR3 nucleotide sequence: TGTGCCAGCAGCCAAGACAAAATAAGGGTCGGGAACTCCTACGAGCAGTACTTC. Its translation is CASSQDKIRVGNSYEQYF. Complete variable domain (other parts from reference TRBV14 and TRBJ2-7): EAGVTQFPSHSVIEKGQTVTLRCDPISGHDNLYWYRRVMGKEIKFLLHFVKESKQDESGMPNNRFLAERTGGTYSTLKVQPAELEDSGVYFCASSQDKIRVGNSYEQYFGPGTRLTVT.

Only a few counts were recorded for this clone. The genes are TRBV15 and TRBJ2-3; D is possibly TRBD1 (5 bases). Germline V gene data show CDR1 as LNHNV and CDR2 as YYDKDF (reference sequence). The CDR3 sequence is 15 residues long. Trimming stripped 3 bases from V and 2 bases from J, with 12 bases between. The CDR3 DNA follows: TGTGCCACCAGCAGGGGTGGGGCGAACACAGATACGCAGTATTTT. Amino acid sequence: CATSRGGANTDTQYF.

A few counts support this clone. This chain links TRBV11-2 with TRBJ1-6; D may be TRBD1 (6 bases). Trimming removed 6 bases from V and 10 bases from J, with 22 bases in between. The CDR3 covers 16 residues. Germline V CDR1 and CDR2: SGHAT, FQNNGV. The CDR3 is CASSLQGFLQESPLHF. Here the CDR3 DNA reads TGTGCCAGCAGTTTACAGGGTTTTCTTCAGGAGTCACCCCTCCACTTT.

This clone was counted only a few times. The chain carries TRBV18 and TRBJ2-3, with 8 bases that match TRBD2. V was pared by 0 bases and J by 1 base, with 3 bases of the junction left unmatched. The germline gives CDR1 KGHSH, CDR2 LQKENI. The CDR3 has 16 residues. The CDR3: CASSPPSGGGTDTQYF. The CDR3 DNA is TGTGCCAGCTCACCACCCAGCGGGGGAGGCACAGATACGCAGTATTTT.

The CDR3 region has the DNA TGTGCCAGCAGGCCACCGACAGGGGGCGGGCAGCCCCAGCATTTT. It is translated as CASRPPTGGGQPQHF. The V call is TRBV7-8, the J call TRBJ1-5; 10 positions agree with TRBD1. The length of the CDR3 is 15 residues. CDR1 and CDR2 from the germline V gene are SGHVS and FQNEAQ. With V trimmed by 6 bases and J by 7 bases, 9 bases remained unmatched.

This clone has only a few counts. This sample also contains other DNA sequences that code for the same CDR3. The chain recombines TRBV10-3 with TRBJ2-1; D not resolved. Trimming took off 2 bases at V and 5 bases at J, with 4 bases between the two ends. Germline CDR1 ENHRY, CDR2 SYGVKD. The CDR3 sequence is 12 residues long. The CDR3 sequence is CAISERDNEQFF. CDR3 in DNA: TGTGCCATCAGTGAGAGGGACAATGAGCAGTTCTTC.

The chain joins TRBV14 to TRBJ1-2; D not resolved. The CDR3 has 15 residues. V was trimmed by 0 bases and J by 3 bases, leaving 11 bases between them. CDR1 is SGHDN, CDR2 FVKESK, per germline. CDR3 in DNA: TGTGCCAGCAGCCAAGAGCCGTGGAGACACTATGGCTACACCTTC. It translates to CASSQEPWRHYGYTF.

The chain recombines TRBV12-5 with TRBJ2-3, with 8 bases fitting TRBD2. CDR1 is LGHNT and CDR2 is FRNRAP in the germline V gene. The V gene end was trimmed by 6 bases and the J gene end by 3 bases; junction bases not matched to a gene: 11. This CDR3 has 16 amino acids. The CDR3 loop reads CASGRLQAGVTDTQYF. CDR3 DNA: TGTGCTAGTGGCCGCCTCCAAGCGGGGGTAACAGATACGCAGTATTTT.

The chain combines TRBV4-3 with TRBJ2-3; D is undetermined. CDR3 length equals 20 residues. Trimming shortened V by 2 bases and J by 0 bases, and 24 bases separated the two germline ends. Germline CDR1 and CDR2: LGHNA and YSLEER. The CDR3 protein is CASSQTPGRGFFASTDTQYF. CDR3 bases: TGCGCCAGCAGCCAAACCCCAGGACGCGGATTCTTTGCTAGCACAGATACGCAGTATTTT.

There are a few counts of this clone. This chain joins TRBV7-8 and TRBJ1-2; 10 positions match TRBD1. V was clipped by 5 bases and J by 4 bases; unmatched bases: 7. Germline assignment: CDR1 SGHVS and CDR2 FQNEAQ. The CDR3 length is 15 residues. The CDR3 reads CASSARDRGGYGYTF. The CDR3 DNA reads TGTGCCAGCAGCGCAAGGGACAGGGGTGGCTATGGCTACACCTTC.

This sequence joins TRBV7-8 and TRBJ2-1, with D perhaps TRBD2 (6 bases). This CDR3 region has 16 residues. Trimming stripped 5 bases from V and 2 bases from J, with 16 bases between. Germline V gene sequence: CDR1 SGHVS, CDR2 FQNEAQ. CDR3 in amino acids: CASSKNWAGTYNEQFF. Here the CDR3 DNA reads TGTGCCAGCAGCAAAAATTGGGCGGGGACCTACAATGAGCAGTTCTTC.

This clone showed up just a few times. The chain is built from TRBV18 and TRBJ1-6; D ambiguous. CDR3 length: 15 amino acids. CDR1 KGHSH and CDR2 LQKENI come from the germline V gene. V lost 1 base and J 2 bases, leaving 6 bases between the germline ends. CDR3 bases: TGTGCCAGCTCACCACAGGGAACCTATAATTCACCCCTCCACTTT. Protein product: CASSPQGTYNSPLHF.

The V and J genes are TRBV29-1 and TRBJ2-1; tentative D call: TRBD1 (5 bases). There are 13 residues in the CDR3. Per the germline V gene, CDR1 is SQVTM and CDR2 is ANQGSEA. With 2 bases removed from V and 7 bases from J, the gap between germline ends came to 12 bases. CDR3 coding DNA: TGCAGCGTTGAAAGGTTACAGGTGAATGAGCAGTTCTTC. Its protein product is CSVERLQVNEQFF.

The chain recombines TRBV7-2 with TRBJ2-4, with 7 bases matching TRBD2. Per the germline V gene, CDR1 is SGHTA and CDR2 is FQGNSA. The CDR3 consists of 12 residues. J was trimmed by 15 bases and V by 2 bases; bases with no gene match: 7. In DNA, the CDR3 is TGTGCCAGCAGCTTACGGGAGGAGCTTCTGTACTTC. Protein product: CASSLREELLYF.